One and the same sample provided the 8 T cell receptor beta chains below, sequenced in a study of OX40 agonist ivuxolimab in advanced cancers. The method behind the library was the immunoSEQ multiplex PCR assay. The clones in this table, taken by TCRdb from immuneACCESS, are in-frame only. Not every clone is retained; where verified, under half of the shortfall comes from an unresolved V gene, and the cause of the rest is unknown. This sample comprises about 120,000 clones, roughly nine tenths of them detected only once. The ten largest clones add up to approximately 0.51% of the sample. The material sequenced was CD4+ or CD8+ T cells sorted from blood, taken in a trial of the OX40 agonist ivuxolimab. The receptors shown here come from an adult with an advanced solid tumor such as melanoma, head and neck, liver or kidney cancer.

This clone was recorded once. The V call is TRBV11-2, the J call TRBJ1-1; TRBD1 matches 11 bases. The CDR3 extends over 12 amino acids. V shed 3 bases and J 12 bases; nucleotides not matched to a gene: 3. Germline-derived CDR1 and CDR2 are SGHAT and FQNNGV. DNA of the CDR3: TGTGCCAGCAGCTTTTGGACAGGGGGCACTTTCTTT. This encodes CASSFWTGGTFF. Supplemented by reference TRBV11-2 and TRBJ1-1, the full variable domain reads EAGVAQSPRYKIIEKRQSVAFWCNPISGHATLYWYQQILGQGPKLLIQFQNNGVVDDSQLPKDRFSAERLKGVDSTLKIQPAKLEDSAVYLCASSFWTGGTFFGQGTRLTVV.

V gene TRBV7-2 combines with J gene TRBJ1-3, with 9 bases matching TRBD1. The length of the CDR3 is 15 residues. J gave up 1 base and V 4 bases, and 2 bases lay outside the gene matches. Per the germline V gene, CDR1 is SGHTA and CDR2 is FQGNSA. As DNA, the CDR3 is TGTGCCAGCAGCTCCGGGACAGGGTCTGGAAACACCATATATTTT. It specifies CASSSGTGSGNTIYF.

The genes are TRBV28 and TRBJ1-1, with no clear D. Germline assignment: CDR1 MDHEN and CDR2 SYDVKM. The CDR3 has 14 amino acids. With 7 bases removed from V and 3 bases from J, the gap between germline ends came to 15 bases. The CDR3 is CASIAVDEYTEAFF. CDR3 coding DNA: TGTGCCAGCATTGCGGTTGACGAGTACACTGAAGCTTTCTTT.

This sequence joins TRBV28 and TRBJ1-2, with 8 positions matching TRBD1. This CDR3 is built from 13 residues. V lost 6 bases to trimming and J lost 3 bases; unmatched junction nucleotides: 3. CDR1 and CDR2 from the germline V gene are MDHEN and SYDVKM. The CDR3 region is CASSRTGHYGYTF. The CDR3 bases are TGTGCCAGCAGCCGGACAGGGCACTATGGCTACACCTTC.

In this sample, this clone turned up a few times. The chain uses TRBV28 and TRBJ1-5; D not resolved. Trimming pared 4 bases from V and 7 bases from J, leaving 5 bases between. Germline V gives CDR1 MDHEN, CDR2 SYDVKM. CDR3 length equals 11 residues. Here the CDR3 reads CASSSGQPQHF. In DNA, the CDR3 is TGTGCCAGCAGTTCAGGACAGCCCCAGCATTTT. The entire variable domain, with the rest obtained from reference TRBV28 and TRBJ1-5, is as follows: DVKVTQSSRYLVKRTGEKVFLECVQDMDHENMFWYRQDPGLGLRLIYFSYDVKMKEKGDIPEGYSVSREKKERFSLILESASTNQTSMYLCASSSGQPQHFGDGTRLSIL.

The J gene is TRBJ2-3, the V gene TRBV5-1, with D possibly TRBD1 on 5 matching bases. Per germline, CDR1 SGHRS and CDR2 YFSETQ. Trimming cost V 0 bases and J 2 bases, with 10 bases left between them. The CDR3 is 15 amino acids. This CDR3 reads CASSLGARDTDTQYF. Written as DNA, the CDR3 is TGCGCCAGCAGCTTGGGGGCCAGGGACACAGATACGCAGTATTTT. The complete variable domain, with remaining parts taken from reference TRBV5-1 and TRBJ2-3, reads KAGVTQTPRYLIKTRGQQVTLSCSPISGHRSVSWYQQTPGQGLQFLFEYFSETQRNKGNFPGRFSGRQFSNSRSEMNVSTLELGDSALYLCASSLGARDTDTQYFGPGTRLTVL.

In this sample, this clone turned up a few times. The same CDR3 is also encoded by other DNA sequences in this sample. The chain is built from TRBV5-1 and TRBJ2-5, with 8 bases identical to TRBD2. V was clipped by 0 bases and J by 5 bases; unmatched bases: 3. Germline assignment: CDR1 SGHRS and CDR2 YFSETQ. There are 14 residues in the CDR3. CDR3 protein: CASSLGLAGETQYF. Here the CDR3 DNA reads TGCGCCAGCAGCTTGGGGCTAGCGGGCGAGACCCAGTACTTC.

The chain links TRBV9 to TRBJ1-2, with 10 nucleotides matching TRBD1. V was pared by 0 bases and J by 8 bases, with 13 bases of the junction left unmatched. Germline V gene lookup returns CDR1 SGDLS and CDR2 YYNGEE. The CDR3 covers 17 residues. The CDR3, as DNA: TGTGCCAGCAGCGTAGATCGCGCGAGACAGGGGGCGACGGGCTACACCTTC. This sequence encodes CASSVDRARQGATGYTF.